These 28 T cell receptor beta chains were all obtained from the same sample, sequenced in a study of cytomegalovirus exposure and HLA in healthy donors. It was with 60 Vbeta and 13 Jbeta primers that the PCR ran. Sequenced by immunoSEQ multiplex PCR; TCRdb stores in-frame clones only, minus some. The sample contains tens of thousands of clones, approximately 70% of which appear only once. Sequencing was done on a sample of PBMCs. These receptors originate from a man in his 60s in good health and CMV-seronegative.

The chain uses TRBV5-4 and TRBJ2-1; tentative D call: TRBD2 (5 bases). CDR3 length: 11 amino acids. Germline assignment: CDR1 SGHNT and CDR2 YYREEE (reference sequence). The V and J ends lost 4 bases and 6 bases respectively, with 5 bases between them. CDR3 nucleotides: TGTGCCAGCAGCCGGGGCAATGAGCAGTTCTTC. Translated, it gives CASSRGNEQFF.

V gene TRBV27 combines with J gene TRBJ2-3, with D perhaps TRBD2 (6 bases). Germline lookup yields CDR1 MNHEY and CDR2 SMNVEV (reference sequence). V was shortened by 2 bases and J by 4 bases, with 10 bases between the two germline ends. The CDR3 runs to 14 residues. CDR3 DNA: TGTGCCAGCAGTTTACCGGGGGAGGCAGATACGCAGTATTTT. It is translated as CASSLPGEADTQYF.

This clone has just a few counts. The chain has TRBV7-8 and TRBJ1-5; tentatively, D is TRBD1 (6 bases). Germline V gene data show CDR1 as SGHVS and CDR2 as FQNEAQ. Deletions cut 1 base from V and 5 bases from J, with 12 bases between. The CDR3 spans 15 residues. The CDR3 nucleotides read TGTGCCAGCAGCTTAGTGTTAGGGGGGGATCAGCCCCAGCATTTT. This codes for CASSLVLGGDQPQHF.

This clone has a single count. The rearrangement links TRBV19 to TRBJ2-3, with D possibly being TRBD2 (5 bases). Germline CDR1 LNHDA, CDR2 SQIVND (reference sequence). The germline V and J ends were trimmed by 3 bases and 2 bases, with 12 bases remaining between them. The CDR3 loop spans 15 amino acids. CDR3 region: CASSIVSGYTDTQYF. Written as DNA, the CDR3 is TGTGCCAGTAGTATTGTGAGCGGATACACAGATACGCAGTATTTT.

The V gene is TRBV4-3, the J gene TRBJ1-2; 12 bases fit TRBD1. V lost 3 bases, J lost 3 bases, and 2 bases stayed unmatched. The V gene's germline CDR1 is LGHNA and CDR2 YSLEER. This CDR3 has 15 residues. In DNA, the CDR3 is TGCGCCAGCAGCCAGGGGACAGGGGGCGACTATGGCTACACCTTC. Protein: CASSQGTGGDYGYTF.

The V call is TRBV29-1, the J call TRBJ1-2; 8 bases fit TRBD1. The CDR3 is 12 residues long. V lost 5 bases to trimming and J lost 5 bases; unmatched junction nucleotides: 4. Germline CDR1 reads SQVTM; CDR2 reads ANQGSEA. The CDR3 DNA reads as TGCAGCGTTTTGACAGGGGAATATGGCTACACCTTC. This codes for CSVLTGEYGYTF. Filled out from reference TRBV29-1 and TRBJ1-2, the complete variable domain reads SAVISQKPSRDICQRGTSLTIQCQVDSQVTMMFWYRQQPGQSLTLIATANQGSEATYESGFVIDKFPISRPNLTFSTLTVSNMSPEDSSIYLCSVLTGEYGYTFGSGTRLTVV.

The genes are TRBV28 and TRBJ2-3, with TRBD1 identical over 8 bases. Trimming removed 3 bases from V and 4 bases from J; junction bases left unmatched: 9. Germline V lookup: CDR1 MDHEN, CDR2 SYDVKM. The CDR3 length is 16 residues. CDR3: CASSFASLDRADTQYF. As DNA, the CDR3 is TGTGCCAGCAGTTTTGCCTCCCTGGACAGGGCAGATACGCAGTATTTT.

The chain uses TRBV12-5 and TRBJ2-7; 7 positions match TRBD1. Trimming took 2 bases from V and 0 from J; bases not matched to a gene: 7. The germline V gene has CDR1 LGHNT and CDR2 FRNRAP. The CDR3 loop spans 16 amino acids. This chain's CDR3 is CASGLRTGTVSYEQYF. The CDR3 bases are TGTGCTAGTGGTTTGAGGACTGGGACAGTCTCCTACGAGCAGTACTTC.

The V gene is TRBV27, the J gene TRBJ2-1; D might be TRBD2 (5 bases). Trimming shortened V by 3 bases and J by 6 bases, and 12 bases separated the two germline ends. Germline CDR1 reads MNHEY; CDR2 reads SMNVEV (reference sequence). CDR3 size: 14 residues. CDR3 in DNA: TGTGCCAGCAGTTTTACTAGTGGTCTCAATGAGCAGTTCTTC. This codes for CASSFTSGLNEQFF.

CDR3: CASKGGVSSYEQYF. Here the CDR3 DNA reads TGTGCCAGTAAGGGAGGGGTCAGCTCCTACGAGCAGTACTTC. The rearrangement links TRBV19 to TRBJ2-7; 7 bases align to TRBD2. The CDR3 runs to 14 residues. Germline trimming cut 7 bases from V and 0 bases from J; bases unmatched to any gene: 6. Germline CDR1 and CDR2: LNHDA and SQIVND (reference sequence).

In this sample, this clone turned up a few times. The J gene is TRBJ1-4, the V gene TRBV10-3; 10 positions match TRBD1. V trimming: 4 bases; J trimming: 8 bases; junction bases outside the gene matches: 13. This CDR3 comprises 17 residues. Germline lookup yields CDR1 ENHRY and CDR2 SYGVKD. CDR3 bases: TGTGCCATCAGTGGAGTTCAAAAGGGGACAGGGGTCGAAAAACTGTTTTTT. This sequence encodes CAISGVQKGTGVEKLFF.

The rearrangement links TRBV12-5 to TRBJ2-2, with 11 bases that match TRBD2. Trimming cost V 6 bases and J 6 bases; bases outside gene matches: 12. The V gene's germline CDR1 is LGHNT and CDR2 FRNRAP. CDR3 length: 17 amino acids. DNA of the CDR3: TGTGCTAGTGGCTCGGGTATTACTAGCGGGAGTCCCGGGGAGCTGTTTTTT. Protein sequence: CASGSGITSGSPGELFF.

This chain joins TRBV5-6 and TRBJ2-5; 7 nucleotides line up with TRBD2. This CDR3 has 15 amino acids. The V gene's germline CDR1 is SGHDT and CDR2 YYEEEE. The trim removed 2 bases at V and 3 bases at J, leaving 7 bases unmatched. CDR3 in amino acids: CASSLKGGSEETQYF. CDR3 bases: TGTGCCAGCAGCTTAAAGGGCGGGAGTGAAGAGACCCAGTACTTC. Supplemented by reference TRBV5-6 and TRBJ2-5, the full variable domain reads DAGVTQSPTHLIKTRGQQVTLRCSPKSGHDTVSWYQQALGQGPQFIFQYYEEEERQRGNFPDRFSGHQFPNYSSELNVNALLLGDSALYLCASSLKGGSEETQYFGPGTRLLVL.

This clone came up a few times. V gene TRBV7-2 combines with J gene TRBJ2-1; perhaps TRBD1 as D (5 bases). Germline V gives CDR1 SGHTA, CDR2 FQGNSA. Trimming stripped 1 base from V and 2 bases from J, with 6 bases between. The CDR3 contains 14 residues. The CDR3 reads CASSLETAYNEQFF. CDR3 bases: TGTGCCAGCAGCTTAGAGACAGCCTACAATGAGCAGTTCTTC. Full variable domain (missing parts from reference TRBV7-2 and TRBJ2-1): GAGVSQSPSNKVTEKGKDVELRCDPISGHTALYWYRQSLGQGLEFLIYFQGNSAPDKSGLPSDRFSAERTGGSVSTLTIQRTQQEDSAVYLCASSLETAYNEQFFGPGTRLTVL.

The sample holds a few counts of this clone. This rearrangement joins TRBV29-1 to TRBJ1-6, with TRBD1 matching 8 bases. The CDR3 sequence is 13 residues long. Losses at the gene ends were 6 bases for V and 7 bases for J; bases not matched to a gene: 5. Germline assignment: CDR1 SQVTM and CDR2 ANQGSEA. The CDR3 reads CSVRQGMNSPLHF. CDR3 DNA: TGCAGCGTCCGACAGGGGATGAATTCACCCCTCCACTTT. The variable domain in full, completed from reference TRBV29-1 and TRBJ1-6, reads SAVISQKPSRDICQRGTSLTIQCQVDSQVTMMFWYRQQPGQSLTLIATANQGSEATYESGFVIDKFPISRPNLTFSTLTVSNMSPEDSSIYLCSVRQGMNSPLHFGNGTRLTVT.

The chain links TRBV15 to TRBJ1-2, with D possibly TRBD1 on 6 matching bases. V lost 1 base to trimming and J lost 0 bases, with 9 bases between them. Germline CDR1 reads LNHNV; CDR2 reads YYDKDF (reference sequence). The CDR3 sequence is 15 residues long. The CDR3 loop reads CATSRGQGSNYGYTF. The CDR3 region has the DNA TGTGCCACCAGCAGAGGTCAGGGGTCTAACTATGGCTACACCTTC.

The chain couples TRBV7-2 to TRBJ2-1, with 7 nucleotides matching TRBD1. V lost 5 bases, J lost 8 bases, and 9 bases stayed unmatched. This CDR3 contains 14 residues. Germline V gives CDR1 SGHTA, CDR2 FQGNSA. The CDR3 nucleotides are TGTGCCAGCAGCCCGATTAACAGGGGACATGAGCAGTTCTTC. Translated: CASSPINRGHEQFF.

The V call is TRBV7-2, the J call TRBJ1-2; TRBD1 aligns across 8 bases. Germline CDR1 reads SGHTA; CDR2 reads FQGNSA. Trimming took 6 bases from V and 4 from J; bases not matched to a gene: 4. The CDR3 extends over 13 amino acids. CDR3 region: CASSPGGRYGYTF. The CDR3, as DNA: TGTGCCAGCAGTCCAGGGGGCCGCTATGGCTACACCTTC.

The V call is TRBV6-1, the J call TRBJ2-6; D is perhaps TRBD1 (5 bases). CDR1 is MNHNS, CDR2 SASEGT, per germline. The CDR3 is 15 amino acids. The V gene lost 7 bases and the J gene lost 1 base, with 11 bases spanning the gap. The CDR3 loop is CASKLGASGANVLTF. CDR3 bases: TGTGCCAGCAAGTTAGGGGCTTCTGGGGCCAACGTCCTGACTTTC.

The rearrangement joins TRBV4-2 to TRBJ1-4; a possible D gene is TRBD1 (6 bases). V was clipped by 0 bases and J by 4 bases, with 12 bases between them. Germline V gene sequence: CDR1 LGHNA, CDR2 YNFKEQ. This CDR3 comprises 16 residues. The CDR3 protein is CASSQEDRTVNEKLFF. The CDR3 nucleotides read TGTGCCAGCAGCCAAGAAGACAGGACAGTTAATGAAAAACTGTTTTTT.

The gene calls are TRBV30 and TRBJ1-4; 7 nucleotides align to TRBD1. Germline V CDR1 and CDR2: GTSNPN, SVGIG (reference sequence). The V segment lost 1 base and the J segment 5 bases; nucleotides outside the gene matches: 7. This CDR3 comprises 15 residues. The CDR3 loop reads CAWSEVGRGNEKLFF. The CDR3 coding sequence is TGTGCCTGGAGTGAAGTGGGCAGGGGGAATGAAAAACTGTTTTTT.

This clone was seen only once. The chain carries TRBV5-8 and TRBJ2-3; D is unclear. Per the germline V gene, CDR1 is SGHTS and CDR2 is YDEGEE. CDR3 size: 16 residues. V was clipped by 4 bases and J by 2 bases, with 17 bases between them. CDR3 bases: TGTGCCAGCAGCATAGACTCGACTGGTTACACAGATACGCAGTATTTT. This sequence encodes CASSIDSTGYTDTQYF.

The chain has TRBV5-6 and TRBJ2-5; D remains ambiguous. The ends were cut back, 4 bases at V and 1 base at J, with 8 bases in the middle. This CDR3 is 13 amino acids long. Germline CDR1 is SGHDT and CDR2 is YYEEEE. The CDR3 DNA reads TGTGCCAGCAGCCTACCCTCCCAAGAGACCCAGTACTTC. This encodes CASSLPSQETQYF.

The CDR3 DNA is TGTGCCAGCTCACCTTTCGTGACGGGGGGTTCTTTTGATACGCAGTATTTT. Protein: CASSPFVTGGSFDTQYF. This chain links TRBV18 with TRBJ2-3; 7 positions agree with TRBD2. The CDR3 contains 17 residues. The germline V gene has CDR1 KGHSH and CDR2 LQKENI. Trimming cost V 3 bases and J 6 bases; bases outside gene matches: 15. Using reference TRBV18 and TRBJ2-3 for the parts outside the CDR3, the full variable domain is NAGVMQNPRHLVRRRGQEARLRCSPMKGHSHVYWYRQLPEEGLKFMVYLQKENIIDESGMPKERFSAEFPKEGPSILRIQQVVRGDSAAYFCASSPFVTGGSFDTQYFGPGTRLTVL.

This chain connects TRBV10-2 to TRBJ1-2; D is possibly TRBD1 (5 bases). The germline V gene encodes CDR1 WSHSY and CDR2 SAAADI. V shed 6 bases and J shed 7 bases, with 12 bases lying between them. This CDR3 has 12 amino acids. The CDR3 DNA reads as TGCGCCAGCAGCAGGGCGGGGGTTGGCTACACCTTC. This codes for CASSRAGVGYTF.

This CDR3 reads CASSLDRITEAFF. In nucleotides, the CDR3 is TGTGCCAGCAGCTTGGACAGGATCACTGAAGCTTTCTTT. The V gene is TRBV5-4, the J gene TRBJ1-1, with D perhaps TRBD1 (5 bases). CDR3 length equals 13 residues. Germline assignment: CDR1 SGHNT and CDR2 YYREEE (reference sequence). V dropped 0 bases and J dropped 4 bases, with 7 bases sitting between them.

This clone was observed a single time. The V gene is TRBV29-1, the J gene TRBJ2-7, with 11 bases that match TRBD2. CDR3 length: 14 amino acids. From germline, CDR1 is SQVTM and CDR2 ANQGSEA. V lost 5 bases and J lost 6; bases outside the gene matches: 9. CDR3 region: CSVLAGGTNREQYF. The CDR3 nucleotides are TGCAGCGTTTTAGCGGGAGGGACGAATCGCGAGCAGTACTTC.

The chain employs TRBV29-1 and TRBJ2-4; TRBD2 matches 11 bases. This CDR3 region has 18 residues. Germline V gives CDR1 SQVTM, CDR2 ANQGSEA. V lost 4 bases to trimming and J lost 0 bases; unmatched junction nucleotides: 11. This CDR3 reads CSVAVSLAGVSAKNIQYF. The CDR3 DNA reads TGCAGCGTTGCCGTATCACTAGCGGGAGTTTCAGCCAAAAACATTCAGTACTTC.